Below, 19 T cell receptor beta chains from the same sample are listed, as sequenced in a study of T cell repertoires in cytomegalovirus infection. No cognate antigen is known for these TCRs. TCRdb reprocessed the reads via MiXCR and lists one record per CDR3 protein. Counted here are about 770,000 distinct CDR3 sequences, 29% occurring once; the ten biggest clones make up roughly 13%. The source material was cultured CD8+ T cells from PBMCs, sampled from culture after CMV antigen stimulation. Receptors were obtained from a human donor in good health (CMV status not recorded). Some clones in this sample may be carry-over from other donors' samples.

V gene TRBV7-6 combines with J gene TRBJ1-3; D gene ambiguous. The CDR3 totals 16 residues. The V end was cut by 4 bases, the J end by 0 bases, with 13 bases between. From germline, CDR1 is SGHVS and CDR2 FNYEAQ. CDR3 residues: CASSSSPVGSGNTIYF. In DNA form, the CDR3 reads TGTGCCAGCAGCTCCAGCCCAGTGGGCTCTGGAAACACCATATATTTT.

In its sample, this clonotype was seen a few times. The chain links TRBV9 to TRBJ1-1; tentative D call: TRBD1 (6 bases). V lost 3 bases and J 4 bases, leaving 10 bases between the germline ends. CDR1 is SGDLS and CDR2 is YYNGEE in the germline V gene. CDR3 length equals 13 residues. The CDR3 is CASSGGAFTEAFF. CDR3 coding DNA: TGTGCCAGCAGCGGGGGGGCGTTCACTGAAGCTTTCTTT.

The chain combines TRBV5-3 with TRBJ2-7; D unclear. TRBV5-3 is identified as an open reading frame with a role that is uncertain. The CDR3 has 13 amino acids. DNA for the CDR3: TGTGCCAGCAGCTCGAACCACCTCACCGAGCAGTACGTC. Its translation: CASSSNHLTEQYV.

This clonotype was picked up a small number of times. This chain uses TRBV7-9 with TRBJ2-1, with 10 nucleotides matching TRBD2. Germline V gene lookup returns CDR1 SEHNR and CDR2 FQNEAQ (reference sequence). The CDR3 is 15 residues long. The V segment lost 5 bases and the J segment 5 bases; nucleotides outside the gene matches: 6. CDR3 DNA sequence: TGTGCCAGCAGCATTAGCGGGGGGCTCGACAATGAGCAGTTCTTC. It encodes CASSISGGLDNEQFF.

As for this clonotype: The junction and the germline gene differ at one end; a read error may be behind it. The chain is built from TRBV5-5 and TRBJ2-1; D call uncertain. Germline V gene lookup returns CDR1 SGHKS and CDR2 YYEKEE (reference sequence). The CDR3 sequence is 14 residues long. CDR3 amino acids: CASSLGSSYNEQIF. CDR3 sequence (DNA): TGTGCCAGCAGCTTGGGGAGCTCCTACAATGAGCAGATCTTC.

The chain employs TRBV3-1 and TRBJ2-4, with D perhaps matching TRBD1 (6 bases). The CDR3 consists of 16 residues. V lost 5 bases, J lost 2 bases, and 16 bases lay in between. Germline V gene lookup returns CDR1 LGHDT and CDR2 YNNKEL (reference sequence). Here the CDR3 reads CASSWGNRETKNIQYF. The CDR3 nucleotides are TGTGCCAGCAGCTGGGGAAACAGGGAGACCAAAAACATTCAGTACTTC.

This clonotype showed up just a few times. The J gene is TRBJ2-3, the V gene TRBV7-9; possibly TRBD1 or TRBD2 for D (5 bases each). V lost 5 bases, J lost 11 bases, and 20 bases lay in between. This CDR3 comprises 14 residues. Germline-derived CDR1 and CDR2 are SEHNR and FQNEAQ (reference sequence). The DNA of the CDR3 is TGTGCCAGCAGCCCGCGAGGGGCAATCCCTAAGCAGTATTTT. It yields the protein CASSPRGAIPKQYF.

The chain has TRBV19 and TRBJ1-6, with 8 bases aligning to TRBD1. Germline loops: CDR1 LNHDA, CDR2 SQIVND (reference sequence). V lost 7 bases to trimming and J lost 9 bases; unmatched junction nucleotides: 14. The CDR3 loop spans 16 amino acids. Here the CDR3 reads CASTDAQGAFGSPLHF. CDR3 in DNA: TGTGCCAGTACCGACGCGCAGGGGGCCTTCGGTTCACCCCTCCACTTT.

This clonotype appeared a few times. J is TRBJ1-5 and V is TRBV28; maybe TRBD1 (6 bases). Between the trimmed V and J ends, which lost 2 bases and 0 bases, there was a span of 11 bases. The CDR3 is made up of 16 amino acids. CDR1 MDHEN and CDR2 SYDVKM come from the germline V gene. The CDR3 reads CASSLLGQSSNQPQHF. The CDR3, as DNA: TGTGCCAGCAGTTTACTCGGACAGTCTAGCAATCAGCCCCAGCATTTT.

This clonotype appeared a few times. The rearrangement uses TRBV20-1 and TRBJ2-7; perhaps TRBD1 as D (6 bases). This CDR3 region has 14 residues. Germline CDR1 and CDR2: DFQATT and SNEGSKA (reference sequence). Trimming removed 0 bases at V and 2 bases at J, with 11 bases between. Here the CDR3 DNA reads TGCAGTGCTAGAGATACGGACAGCCCCTACGAGCAGTACTTC. This codes for CSARDTDSPYEQYF.

The table lists this clonotype with a few counts. This sequence joins TRBV7-9 and TRBJ1-4; no clear D gene. With 5 bases removed from V and 0 bases from J, the gap between germline ends came to 10 bases. The CDR3 runs to 15 residues. Per the germline V gene, CDR1 is SEHNR and CDR2 is FQNEAQ (reference sequence). CDR3 amino acids: CASSLLIATNEKLFF. In DNA, the CDR3 is TGTGCCAGCAGCCTGCTAATTGCAACTAATGAAAAACTGTTTTTT. Based on the CDR3 plus reference TRBV7-9 and TRBJ1-4, the full variable domain is DTGVSQNPRHKITKRGQNVTFRCDPISEHNRLYWYRQTLGQGPEFLTYFQNEAQLEKSRLLSDRFSAERPKGSFSTLEIQRTEQGDSAMYLCASSLLIATNEKLFFGSGTQLSVL.

About this clonotype itself: This may stem from a read error, because a much larger clone lies one nucleotide away. The gene calls are TRBV7-1 and TRBJ1-1; D is perhaps TRBD1 (5 bases). TRBV7-1 carries the ORF label, with uncertain function. This CDR3 region has 15 residues. V lost 1 base and J 6 bases, leaving 15 bases between the germline ends. CDR3 nucleotide sequence: TGTGCCAGCAGCTCAGAGGGGCCCATCGGTCCTGAAGCTTTCTTT. Encoded protein: CASSSEGPIGPEAFF.

About this clonotype: The germline gene is not matched at one end of the junction; a read error may be the cause. V is TRBV9 and J is TRBJ1-2, with 11 bases identical to TRBD1. Looked up from germline, CDR1 is SGDLS and CDR2 is YYNGEE. This CDR3 spans 12 amino acids. CDR3 in amino acids: CASSVRDRGSAF. The CDR3 DNA sequence: TGTGCCAGCAGCGTACGGGACAGGGGGTCGGCCTTC.

This clonotype has just a few counts. The chain employs TRBV24-1 and TRBJ1-2; TRBD1 matches 10 bases. Losses at the gene ends were 4 bases for V and 7 bases for J; bases not matched to a gene: 5. CDR1 is KGHDR, CDR2 SFDVKD, per germline. The CDR3 totals 14 residues. This chain's CDR3 is CATSDTGTGVGYTF. The CDR3 coding sequence is TGTGCCACCAGTGACACCGGGACAGGGGTTGGCTACACCTTC.

This chain joins TRBV5-1 and TRBJ2-3; TRBD1 matches at 7 bases. The V gene end was trimmed by 3 bases and the J gene end by 2 bases; junction bases not matched to a gene: 9. The CDR3 has 16 amino acids. The germline V gene encodes CDR1 SGHRS and CDR2 YFSETQ. In nucleotides, the CDR3 is TGCGCCAGCAGCTCTTTTGACAGGGCAGTCACAGATACGCAGTATTTT. Translating it yields CASSSFDRAVTDTQYF.

This clonotype was observed many times. This chain connects TRBV7-9 to TRBJ2-7, with no clear D. This CDR3 region has 13 residues. Germline loops: CDR1 SEHNR, CDR2 FQNEAQ (reference sequence). V was pared by 4 bases and J by 2 bases, with 9 bases between. CDR3 protein: CASSSRNTYEQYV. The DNA of the CDR3 is TGTGCCAGCAGCTCGAGGAATACCTACGAGCAGTACGTC.

The V and J genes are TRBV7-6 and TRBJ2-5; 8 positions match TRBD1. V was pared by 5 bases and J by 5 bases, with 16 bases of the junction left unmatched. This CDR3 has 17 residues. CDR1 is SGHVS, CDR2 FNYEAQ, per germline. Here the CDR3 reads CASSTPVVTGALETQYF. The CDR3 nucleotides read TGTGCCAGCAGCACCCCCGTGGTGACAGGGGCATTGGAGACCCAGTACTTC.

The V gene is TRBV9, the J gene TRBJ1-4; unclear D gene. V gave up 2 bases and J gave up 0 bases, with 8 bases separating them. Per germline, CDR1 SGDLS and CDR2 YYNGEE. The CDR3 runs 15 residues. CDR3 loop: CASSVDIATNEKLFF. The CDR3, as DNA: TGTGCCAGCAGCGTCGACATTGCAACTAATGAAAAACTGTTTTTT.

This clonotype came up a few times. The chain combines TRBV20-1 with TRBJ2-2, with D tentatively TRBD2 (6 bases). Trimming removed 2 bases at V and 3 bases at J, with 22 bases between. The CDR3 has 18 residues. Looked up from germline, CDR1 is DFQATT and CDR2 is SNEGSKA (reference sequence). In DNA, the CDR3 is TGCAGTGCTAGACCCCAAAGGAGGGCTATAGGGCACACCGGGGAGCTGTTTTTT. Encoded protein: CSARPQRRAIGHTGELFF.